Presented here are 15 T cell receptor beta chains from one specimen sequenced in a study of CD8+CD57+ T cells in acquired aplastic anemia. Genomic DNA, the template, was used for profiling of the TCR beta VDJ and CDR3. MiXCR was run by TCRdb on the reads, yielding one entry per CDR3 protein. The repertoire holds 120,000 or so distinct CDR3 sequences, with almost 40% as singletons. Patients selected for sequencing had displayed CD8+CD57+ cell expansion by flow cytometry. Sequenced: sorted CD4+, CD8+, or CD8+CD57+ T cells (not recorded which) from PBMCs. The origin of the receptors is a human donor with aplastic anemia.

This clonotype was counted ten times or more. The gene calls are TRBV7-2 and TRBJ1-1; D uncertain. CDR3 size: 13 residues. The V and J ends lost 3 bases and 0 bases respectively, with 5 bases between them. Germline V gene lookup returns CDR1 SGHTA and CDR2 FQGNSA. CDR3 amino acids: CASSLVLNTEAFF. CDR3 bases: TGTGCCAGCAGCTTGGTATTGAACACTGAAGCTTTCTTT.

V is TRBV7-3 and J is TRBJ2-1; possible D gene TRBD1, 6 bases. The V gene's germline CDR1 is SGHTA and CDR2 FQGTGA. V lost 6 bases and J 4 bases, leaving 16 bases between the germline ends. CDR3 length: 15 residues. The DNA for the CDR3 is TGTGCCAGCAGACGAACAGGGTCCCCTTACAATGAGCAGTTCTTC. It is translated as CASRRTGSPYNEQFF. The whole variable domain, remainder taken from reference TRBV7-3 and TRBJ2-1, is GAGVSQTPSNKVTEKGKYVELRCDPISGHTALYWYRQSLGQGPEFLIYFQGTGAADDSGLPNDRFFAVRPEGSVSTLKIQRTERGDSAVYLCASRRTGSPYNEQFFGPGTRLTVL.

As for this clonotype: The junction departs from the called germline gene at one end, perhaps through a read error. J is TRBJ1-2 and V is TRBV7-6, with D perhaps TRBD1 (6 bases). The CDR3 runs to 14 residues. CDR1 SGHVS and CDR2 FNYEAQ come from the germline V gene. This CDR3 reads CAISPEDRFYGYTF. In DNA form, the CDR3 reads TGTGCCATCAGCCCTGAGGACAGATTCTATGGCTACACCTTC.

Comment on this clonotype: Sequence at one end of the junction differs from germline and may be a read error. V is TRBV10-3 and J is TRBJ2-7; weak D call: TRBD1 (6 bases). The CDR3 spans 13 residues. Germline V gene data show CDR1 as ENHRY and CDR2 as SYGVKD. This CDR3 is CASSYPQGGEQYF. Written as DNA, the CDR3 is TGTGCCAGCAGTTACCCACAGGGTGGGGAGCAGTACTTC.

V gene TRBV15 combines with J gene TRBJ2-5; 9 bases match TRBD1. V lost 5 bases, J lost 1 base, and 8 bases stayed unmatched. Germline V gene lookup returns CDR1 LNHNV and CDR2 YYDKDF (reference sequence). CDR3 length: 16 amino acids. In nucleotides, the CDR3 is TGTGCCACCAGCTCGTGGGACAGGGTTCGCCAAGAGACCCAGTACTTC. This codes for CATSSWDRVRQETQYF. Based on the CDR3 plus reference TRBV15 and TRBJ2-5, the full variable domain is DAMVIQNPRYQVTQFGKPVTLSCSQTLNHNVMYWYQQKSSQAPKLLFHYYDKDFNNEADTPDNFQSRRPNTSFCFLDIRSPGLGDTAMYLCATSSWDRVRQETQYFGPGTRLLVL.

The sample holds many counts of this clonotype. As DNA, the CDR3 is TGCAGTGCTCATAGAAGCAATCAGCCCCAGCATTTT. It codes for CSAHRSNQPQHF. The chain links TRBV20-1 to TRBJ1-5; D unclear. Germline V lookup: CDR1 DFQATT, CDR2 SNEGSKA (reference sequence). Trimming took off 5 bases at V and 1 base at J, with 6 bases between the two ends. The CDR3 runs to 12 residues.

This clonotype was found many times. This rearrangement joins TRBV10-1 to TRBJ1-1, with D uncertain. In germline, CDR1 is WNHNN, CDR2 SYGVQD (reference sequence). CDR3 length: 13 amino acids. Between the trimmed V and J ends, which lost 2 bases and 4 bases, there was a span of 8 bases. CDR3 in amino acids: CASSEVVGTEAFF. The CDR3 coding sequence is TGCGCCAGCAGTGAGGTAGTGGGCACTGAAGCTTTCTTT.

There are many counts of this clonotype. The chain uses TRBV20-1 and TRBJ1-1; D gene ambiguous. The germline V gene has CDR1 DFQATT and CDR2 SNEGSKA (reference sequence). The CDR3 spans 13 residues. The CDR3 loop is CSSYTPVGTEAFF. DNA of the CDR3: TGCAGCTCCTATACCCCAGTGGGCACTGAAGCTTTCTTT.

The V call is TRBV5-1, the J call TRBJ1-1; 9 positions match TRBD1. Germline V gene lookup returns CDR1 SGHRS and CDR2 YFSETQ. CDR3 size: 17 residues. V was clipped by 0 bases and J by 1 base; unmatched bases: 7. For the CDR3, the DNA is TGCGCCAGCAGCTTGGCTTACAGGGGGCGACAGAACACTGAAGCTTTCTTT. Translation gives CASSLAYRGRQNTEAFF.

The chain joins TRBV29-1 to TRBJ1-2; TRBD1 matches at 8 bases. Germline lookup yields CDR1 SQVTM and CDR2 ANQGSEA. The CDR3 consists of 12 residues. Trimming cost V 1 base and J 8 bases; bases outside gene matches: 3. This CDR3 is CSVEGRGQGYTF. The CDR3 DNA follows: TGCAGCGTTGAAGGCAGGGGGCAAGGCTACACCTTC.

This clonotype was seen a few times. V and J are TRBV15 and TRBJ2-7, with 9 bases identical to TRBD2. This CDR3 is 14 amino acids long. Germline lookup yields CDR1 LNHNV and CDR2 YYDKDF (reference sequence). The ends lost 1 base at V and 4 bases at J; junction bases unmatched: 2. The CDR3 region is CATSRVAGVYEQYF. CDR3 sequence (DNA): TGTGCCACCAGCAGAGTAGCGGGAGTTTACGAGCAGTACTTC.

The V and J genes are TRBV6-1 and TRBJ2-3, with D hard to call. The CDR3 has 12 amino acids. CDR1 is MNHNS and CDR2 is SASEGT in the germline V gene. V dropped 8 bases and J dropped 4 bases, with 10 bases sitting between them. The CDR3 protein is CASQHPPDTQYF. For the CDR3, the DNA is TGTGCCAGCCAACACCCTCCAGATACGCAGTATTTT.

The V gene is TRBV15, the J gene TRBJ2-1; 7 bases agree with TRBD2. After removal of 1 base from V and 4 bases from J, the junction contained 10 bases not matched to a gene. The germline V gene has CDR1 LNHNV and CDR2 YYDKDF (reference sequence). The CDR3 loop spans 17 amino acids. The CDR3, as DNA: TGTGCCACCAGCAGAGTGGGGAGGGAGCCGGGTTACAATGAGCAGTTCTTC. Amino acid sequence: CATSRVGREPGYNEQFF.

This clonotype was counted at least ten times. This rearrangement joins TRBV10-2 to TRBJ2-1, with 15 bases lining up with TRBD2. CDR1 WSHSY and CDR2 SAAADI come from the germline V gene. There are 18 residues in the CDR3. V shed 5 bases, J shed 7 bases, and the junction held 12 bases outside the gene matches. The CDR3 nucleotides read TGCGCCAGCAGTTGGACTAGCGGGGGGGCCTCGGCAGCTAATGAGCAGTTCTTC. Translation gives CASSWTSGGASAANEQFF.

The table lists this clonotype with many counts. The chain has TRBV12-3 or TRBV12-4 and TRBJ2-7; D remains unclear. The CDR3 sequence is 11 residues long. Trimming took 4 bases from V and 3 from J, leaving 4 bases between them. The CDR3 sequence is CASSSLYEQYF. In DNA, the CDR3 is TGTGCCAGCAGTTCCCTCTACGAGCAGTACTTC.